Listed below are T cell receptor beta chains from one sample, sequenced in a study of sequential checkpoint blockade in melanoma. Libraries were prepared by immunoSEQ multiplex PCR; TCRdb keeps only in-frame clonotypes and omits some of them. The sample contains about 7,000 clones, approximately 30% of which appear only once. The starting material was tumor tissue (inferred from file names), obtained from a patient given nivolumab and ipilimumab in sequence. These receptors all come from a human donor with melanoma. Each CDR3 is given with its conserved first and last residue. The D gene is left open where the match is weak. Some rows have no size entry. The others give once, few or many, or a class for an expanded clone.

CDR3 DNA: TGTGCCAGCTTGACAACTAGCACAGATACGCAGTATTTT; CDR3 protein: CASLTTSTDTQYF; clone size: NA; J gene: TRBJ2-3; D gene: NA; V gene: TRBV28
CDR3 DNA: TGTGCCAGCAGCTTTGGGACAAGGAACACTGAAGCTTTCTTT; CDR3 protein: CASSFGTRNTEAFF; clone size: few; J gene: TRBJ1-1; D gene: NA; V gene: TRBV9
CDR3 DNA: TGTGCCAGTATGACAGGGGCCGTGCAGCCCCAGCATTTT; CDR3 protein: CASMTGAVQPQHF; clone size: few; J gene: TRBJ1-5; D gene: TRBD1; V gene: TRBV6-8
CDR3 DNA: TGTGCCAGCAGCCCGGTGACAGCTATGAACACTGAAGCTTTCTTT; CDR3 protein: CASSPVTAMNTEAFF; clone size: many; J gene: TRBJ1-1; D gene: NA; V gene: TRBV11-3
CDR3 DNA: TGTGCCAGCAGCTTAAGACAGCTACAAGAGACCCAGTACTTC; CDR3 protein: CASSLRQLQETQYF; clone size: NA; J gene: TRBJ2-5; D gene: NA; V gene: TRBV11-3
CDR3 DNA: TGTGCCAGCAGCGTACTAGCGGGATTCTCCGAGCAGTACTTC; CDR3 protein: CASSVLAGFSEQYF; clone size: few; J gene: TRBJ2-7; D gene: TRBD2; V gene: TRBV9
CDR3 DNA: TGTGCCTGGAGTGTAAGTTACGAGCAGTACTTC; CDR3 protein: CAWSVSYEQYF; clone size: NA; J gene: TRBJ2-7; D gene: NA; V gene: TRBV30
CDR3 DNA: TGTGCCTGGACCAGGACAGGGATCGGCGAGCAGTACTTC; CDR3 protein: CAWTRTGIGEQYF; clone size: few; J gene: TRBJ2-7; D gene: TRBD1; V gene: TRBV30
CDR3 DNA: TGTGCCAGCAGCTTTACAGGGGGCGATTTCTATGGCTACACCTTC; CDR3 protein: CASSFTGGDFYGYTF; clone size: NA; J gene: TRBJ1-2; D gene: TRBD1; V gene: TRBV7-7
CDR3 DNA: TGTGCCAGCAGCGAGACCGGGACAGGGGGCGGTGAGCAGTTCTTC; CDR3 protein: CASSETGTGGGEQFF; clone size: NA; J gene: TRBJ2-1; D gene: TRBD1; V gene: TRBV11-3
CDR3 DNA: TGTGCCAGCAGCTCGGGACAGAGGAGCACAGATACGCAGTATTTT; CDR3 protein: CASSSGQRSTDTQYF; clone size: NA; J gene: TRBJ2-3; D gene: TRBD1; V gene: TRBV11-3
CDR3 DNA: TGTGCCACCAGCAGAGGGTTTGCGGGAGGGAACGAGCAGTACTTC; CDR3 protein: CATSRGFAGGNEQYF; clone size: few; J gene: TRBJ2-7; D gene: TRBD2; V gene: TRBV15
CDR3 DNA: TGTGCCACTGCCAGTGAACCCACAGATACGCAGTATTTT; CDR3 protein: CATASEPTDTQYF; clone size: medium-sized; J gene: TRBJ2-3; D gene: NA; V gene: TRBV6-8
CDR3 DNA: TGTGCCAGCAGCCAAGGGTCCTCGCGGACCTACGAGCAGTACTTC; CDR3 protein: CASSQGSSRTYEQYF; clone size: NA; J gene: TRBJ2-7; D gene: NA; V gene: TRBV11-3
CDR3 DNA: TGCAGCGGAGGAGGGTTAAACCACCAAGAGACCCAGTACTTC; CDR3 protein: CSGGGLNHQETQYF; clone size: medium-sized; J gene: TRBJ2-5; D gene: NA; V gene: TRBV29-1
CDR3 DNA: TGTGCCAGCAGTGGACAGGGAGTAGGGGAGACCCAGTACTTC; CDR3 protein: CASSGQGVGETQYF; clone size: NA; J gene: TRBJ2-5; D gene: TRBD1; V gene: TRBV9
CDR3 DNA: TGCGCCAGCAGCTTGGGCTCCACTTACAATGAGCAGTTCTTC; CDR3 protein: CASSLGSTYNEQFF; clone size: few; J gene: TRBJ2-1; D gene: NA; V gene: TRBV5-1
CDR3 DNA: TGTGCCAGCAGCCCCGACAGGGACCGGAGGGGTTATGGCTACACCTTC; CDR3 protein: CASSPDRDRRGYGYTF; clone size: few; J gene: TRBJ1-2; D gene: TRBD1; V gene: TRBV11-3
CDR3 DNA: TGTGCCACTCAGGACAGGGGGTCCGGAAACACCATATATTTT; CDR3 protein: CATQDRGSGNTIYF; clone size: NA; J gene: TRBJ1-3; D gene: TRBD1; V gene: TRBV19
CDR3 DNA: TGTGCCAGCAGCCCGCGCCAAGGAAGCCTCTCCTACGAGCAGTACTTC; CDR3 protein: CASSPRQGSLSYEQYF; clone size: few; J gene: TRBJ2-7; D gene: NA; V gene: TRBV11-3
CDR3 DNA: TGTGCCTGGACGCAAGGGAACAGGGGCTACACCTTC; CDR3 protein: CAWTQGNRGYTF; clone size: NA; J gene: TRBJ1-2; D gene: NA; V gene: TRBV30
CDR3 DNA: TGTGCCAGCAGTTACCAGGGAGATGGCTACACCTTC; CDR3 protein: CASSYQGDGYTF; clone size: few; J gene: TRBJ1-2; D gene: NA; V gene: TRBV6-8
CDR3 DNA: TGCGCCAGCAGCCCAGGCCCCGGGACCGGAGTCTACGAGCAGTACTTC; CDR3 protein: CASSPGPGTGVYEQYF; clone size: many; J gene: TRBJ2-7; D gene: NA; V gene: TRBV23-1
CDR3 DNA: TGTGCCAGCAGCGGGGGACTAGCGGGAGGGTTGGCCGGGGAGCTGTTTTTT; CDR3 protein: CASSGGLAGGLAGELFF; clone size: few; J gene: TRBJ2-2; D gene: TRBD2; V gene: TRBV9
CDR3 DNA: TGTGCCAGTAGTTCCGTGAGTGATGAGCAGTACTTC; CDR3 protein: CASSSVSDEQYF; clone size: once; J gene: TRBJ2-7; D gene: NA; V gene: TRBV19
CDR3 DNA: TGTGCCAGCAGTGAAGCATTAGTTGTCAGAAACTATGGCTACACCTTC; CDR3 protein: CASSEALVVRNYGYTF; clone size: many; J gene: TRBJ1-2; D gene: NA; V gene: TRBV6-1
CDR3 DNA: TGTGCCAGCAGCCGACAGGGGGCCTACAATGAGCAGTTCTTC; CDR3 protein: CASSRQGAYNEQFF; clone size: NA; J gene: TRBJ2-1; D gene: TRBD1; V gene: TRBV14
CDR3 DNA: TGTGCCAGCAGTTACAGCGCGGGAGGGCCGGACAATGAGCAGTTCTTC; CDR3 protein: CASSYSAGGPDNEQFF; clone size: NA; J gene: TRBJ2-1; D gene: TRBD2; V gene: TRBV6-8
CDR3 DNA: TGTGCCAGCAGCTTACCCGGACGGCACTCTGGAAACACCATATATTTT; CDR3 protein: CASSLPGRHSGNTIYF; clone size: medium-sized; J gene: TRBJ1-3; D gene: NA; V gene: TRBV11-3